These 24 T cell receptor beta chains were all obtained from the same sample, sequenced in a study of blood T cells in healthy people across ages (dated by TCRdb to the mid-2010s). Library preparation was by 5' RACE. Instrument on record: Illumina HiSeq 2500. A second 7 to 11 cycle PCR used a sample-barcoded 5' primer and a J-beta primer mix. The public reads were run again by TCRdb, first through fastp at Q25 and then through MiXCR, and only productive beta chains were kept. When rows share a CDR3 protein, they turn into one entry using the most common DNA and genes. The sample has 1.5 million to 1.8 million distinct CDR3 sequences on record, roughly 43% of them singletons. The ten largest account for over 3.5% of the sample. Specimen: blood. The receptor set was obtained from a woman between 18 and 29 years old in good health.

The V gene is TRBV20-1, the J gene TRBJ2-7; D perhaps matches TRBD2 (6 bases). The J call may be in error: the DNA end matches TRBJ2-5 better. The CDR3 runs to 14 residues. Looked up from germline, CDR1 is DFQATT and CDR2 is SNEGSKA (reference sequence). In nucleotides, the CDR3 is TGCAGTGCTAGAGGACAGTGGGGCGGGGTGACCCAGTACTTC. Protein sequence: CSARGQWGGVTQYF.

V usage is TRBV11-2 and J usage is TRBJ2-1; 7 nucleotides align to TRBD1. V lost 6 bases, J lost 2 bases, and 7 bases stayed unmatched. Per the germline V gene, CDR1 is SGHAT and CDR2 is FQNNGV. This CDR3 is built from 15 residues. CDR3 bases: TGTGCCAGCAGTTCAATCACAGGGGCCTACAATGAGCAGTTCTTC. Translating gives CASSSITGAYNEQFF.

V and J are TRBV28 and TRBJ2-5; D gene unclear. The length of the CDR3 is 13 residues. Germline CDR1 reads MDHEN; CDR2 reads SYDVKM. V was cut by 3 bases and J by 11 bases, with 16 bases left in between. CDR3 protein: CASSFQPINEQYF. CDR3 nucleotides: TGTGCCAGCAGTTTCCAACCCATCAATGAGCAGTACTTC.

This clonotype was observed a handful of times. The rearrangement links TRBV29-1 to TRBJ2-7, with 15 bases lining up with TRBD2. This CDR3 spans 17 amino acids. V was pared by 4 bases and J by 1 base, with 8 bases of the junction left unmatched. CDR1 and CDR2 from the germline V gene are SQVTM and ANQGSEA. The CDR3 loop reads CSVAGLAGGLPSYEQYF. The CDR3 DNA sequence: TGCAGCGTTGCGGGACTAGCGGGAGGACTCCCATCCTACGAGCAGTACTTC.

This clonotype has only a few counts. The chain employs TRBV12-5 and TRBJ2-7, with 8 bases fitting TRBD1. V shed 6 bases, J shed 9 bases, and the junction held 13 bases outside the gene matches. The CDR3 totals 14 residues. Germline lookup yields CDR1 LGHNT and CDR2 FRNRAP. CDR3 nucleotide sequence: TGTGCTAGTGGCTCCGGGACAGGAAACCTGGGGCAGTACTTC. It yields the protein CASGSGTGNLGQYF.

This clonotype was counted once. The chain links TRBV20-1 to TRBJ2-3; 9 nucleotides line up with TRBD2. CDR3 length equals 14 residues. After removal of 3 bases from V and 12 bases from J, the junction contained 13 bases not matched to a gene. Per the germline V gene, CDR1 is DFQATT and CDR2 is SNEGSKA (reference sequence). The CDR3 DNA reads TGCAGTGCTAGCCGGCGGGAGGGCCACTCATTTCAGTATTTT. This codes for CSASRREGHSFQYF.

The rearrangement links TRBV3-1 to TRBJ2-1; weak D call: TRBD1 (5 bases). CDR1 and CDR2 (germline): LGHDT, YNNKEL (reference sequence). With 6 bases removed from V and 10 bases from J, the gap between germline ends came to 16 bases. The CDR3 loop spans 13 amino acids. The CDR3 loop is CASSLSQVREQFF. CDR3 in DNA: TGTGCCAGCAGTCTTTCACAGGTCAGAGAGCAGTTCTTC.

Here the CDR3 DNA reads TGTGCCAGCAGCAGGGGGCGCTGGGAGACCCAGTACTTC. Protein product: CASSRGRWETQYF. The chain joins TRBV5-4 to TRBJ2-4, with 7 bases fitting TRBD1. TRBJ2-5 matches the DNA end more closely, so the J call is doubtful. The CDR3 consists of 13 residues. Per the germline V gene, CDR1 is SGHNT and CDR2 is YYREEE (reference sequence).

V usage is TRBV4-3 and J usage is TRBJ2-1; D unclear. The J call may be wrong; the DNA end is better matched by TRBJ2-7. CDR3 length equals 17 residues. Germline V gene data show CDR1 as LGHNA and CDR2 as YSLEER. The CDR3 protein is CASSQDRWGRFYNEQYF. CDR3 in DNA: TGCGCCAGCAGCCAAGATAGGTGGGGTCGATTCTACAATGAGCAGTACTTC.

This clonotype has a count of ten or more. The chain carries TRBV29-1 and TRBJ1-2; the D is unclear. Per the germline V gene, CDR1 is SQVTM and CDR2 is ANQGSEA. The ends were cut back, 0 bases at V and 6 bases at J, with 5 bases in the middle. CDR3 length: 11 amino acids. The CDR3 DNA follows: TGCAGCGTTGAAGAAGCTAATGGCTACACCTTC. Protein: CSVEEANGYTF. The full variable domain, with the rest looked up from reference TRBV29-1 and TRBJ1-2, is SAVISQKPSRDICQRGTSLTIQCQVDSQVTMMFWYRQQPGQSLTLIATANQGSEATYESGFVIDKFPISRPNLTFSTLTVSNMSPEDSSIYLCSVEEANGYTFGSGTRLTVV.

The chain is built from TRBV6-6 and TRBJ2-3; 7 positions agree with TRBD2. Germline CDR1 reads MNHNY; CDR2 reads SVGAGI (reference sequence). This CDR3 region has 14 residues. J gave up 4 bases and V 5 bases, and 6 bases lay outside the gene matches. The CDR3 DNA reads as TGTGCCAGCAGTCCCGCGGGGGAGGCAGATACGCAGTATTTT. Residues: CASSPAGEADTQYF.

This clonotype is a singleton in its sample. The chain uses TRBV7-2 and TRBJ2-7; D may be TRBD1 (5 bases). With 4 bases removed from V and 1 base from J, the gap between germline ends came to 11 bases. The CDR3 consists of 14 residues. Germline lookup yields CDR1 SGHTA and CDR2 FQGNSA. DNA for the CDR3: TGTGCCAGCAGCTCCCCAGGGATTTCCTACGAGCAGTACTTC. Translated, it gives CASSSPGISYEQYF.

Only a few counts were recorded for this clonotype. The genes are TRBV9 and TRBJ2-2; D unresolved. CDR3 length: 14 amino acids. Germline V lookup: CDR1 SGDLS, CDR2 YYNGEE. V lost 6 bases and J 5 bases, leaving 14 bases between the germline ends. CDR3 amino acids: CASTPSPTTGELFF. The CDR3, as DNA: TGTGCCAGCACCCCGAGTCCCACGACCGGGGAGCTGTTTTTT. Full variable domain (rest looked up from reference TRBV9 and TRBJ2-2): DSGVTQTPKHLITATGQRVTLRCSPRSGDLSVYWYQQSLDQGLQFLIQYYNGEERAKGNILERFSAQQFPDLHSELNLSSLELGDSALYFCASTPSPTTGELFFGEGSRLTVL.

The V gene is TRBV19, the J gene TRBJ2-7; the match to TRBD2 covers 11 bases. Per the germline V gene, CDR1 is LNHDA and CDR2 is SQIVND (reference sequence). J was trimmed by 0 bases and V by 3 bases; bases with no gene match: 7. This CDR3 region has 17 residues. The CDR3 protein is CASSIGASGGPSYEQYF. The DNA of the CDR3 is TGTGCCAGTAGTATCGGGGCTAGCGGGGGGCCCTCCTACGAGCAGTACTTC. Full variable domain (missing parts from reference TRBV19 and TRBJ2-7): DGGITQSPKYLFRKEGQNVTLSCEQNLNHDAMYWYRQDPGQGLRLIYYSQIVNDFQKGDIAEGYSVSREKKESFPLTVTSAQKNPTAFYLCASSIGASGGPSYEQYFGPGTRLTVT.

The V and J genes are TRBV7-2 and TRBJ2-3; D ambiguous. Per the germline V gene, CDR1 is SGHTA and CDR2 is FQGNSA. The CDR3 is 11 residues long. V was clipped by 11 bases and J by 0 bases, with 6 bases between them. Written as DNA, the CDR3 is TGTGCCGTAAGCAGCACAGATACGCAGTATTTT. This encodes CAVSSTDTQYF.

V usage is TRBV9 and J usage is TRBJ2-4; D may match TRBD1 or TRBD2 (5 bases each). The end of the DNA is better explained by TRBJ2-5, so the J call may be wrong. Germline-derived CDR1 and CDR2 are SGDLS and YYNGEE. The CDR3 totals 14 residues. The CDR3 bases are TGTGCCAGCAGCACCCGGGACGGGAAAGAGACCCAGTACTTC. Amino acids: CASSTRDGKETQYF.

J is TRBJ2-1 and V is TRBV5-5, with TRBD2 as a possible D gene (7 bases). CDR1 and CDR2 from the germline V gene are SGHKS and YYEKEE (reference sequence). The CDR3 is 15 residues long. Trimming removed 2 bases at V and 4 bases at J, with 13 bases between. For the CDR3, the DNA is TGTGCCAGCAGCTTCCCGGCGGGGGCTTACAATGAGCAGTTCTTC. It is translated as CASSFPAGAYNEQFF.

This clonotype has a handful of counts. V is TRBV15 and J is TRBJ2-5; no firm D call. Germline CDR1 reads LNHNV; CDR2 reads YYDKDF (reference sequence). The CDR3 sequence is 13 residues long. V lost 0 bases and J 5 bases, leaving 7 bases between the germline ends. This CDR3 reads CATSRDLWETQYF. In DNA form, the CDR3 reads TGTGCCACCAGCAGAGATCTCTGGGAGACCCAGTACTTC.

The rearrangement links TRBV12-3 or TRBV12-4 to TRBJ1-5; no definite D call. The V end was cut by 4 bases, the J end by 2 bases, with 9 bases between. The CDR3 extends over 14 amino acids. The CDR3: CASSYLLGNQPQHF. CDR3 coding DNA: TGTGCCAGCAGTTACCTCTTAGGCAATCAGCCCCAGCATTTT.

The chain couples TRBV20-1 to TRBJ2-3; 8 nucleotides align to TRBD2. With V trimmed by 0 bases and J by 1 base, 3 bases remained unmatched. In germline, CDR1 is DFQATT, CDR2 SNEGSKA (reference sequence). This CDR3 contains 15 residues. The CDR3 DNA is TGCAGTGCTAGAGAGGATAGCGGGGGCACAGATACGCAGTATTTT. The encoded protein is CSAREDSGGTDTQYF.

CDR3 bases: TGCAGTTCTACCCCGGGACTAGCGGTAGATACGCAGTATTTT. Translation gives CSSTPGLAVDTQYF. The rearrangement joins TRBV20-1 to TRBJ2-3; 11 bases align to TRBD2. After removal of 8 bases from V and 5 bases from J, the junction contained 9 bases not matched to a gene. The germline V gene encodes CDR1 DFQATT and CDR2 SNEGSKA (reference sequence). The CDR3 spans 14 residues.

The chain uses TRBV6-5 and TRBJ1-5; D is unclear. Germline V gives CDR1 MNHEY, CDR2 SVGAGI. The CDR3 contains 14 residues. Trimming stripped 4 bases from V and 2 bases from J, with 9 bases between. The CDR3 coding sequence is TGTGCCAGCAGTTCGGATGGCCGCAATCAGCCCCAGCATTTT. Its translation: CASSSDGRNQPQHF.

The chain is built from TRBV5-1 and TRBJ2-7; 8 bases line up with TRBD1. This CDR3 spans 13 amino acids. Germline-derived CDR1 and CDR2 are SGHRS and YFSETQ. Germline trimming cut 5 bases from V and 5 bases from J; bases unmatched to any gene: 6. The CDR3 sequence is CASRSDRVHEQYF. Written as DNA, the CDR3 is TGCGCCAGCAGGTCGGACAGGGTCCACGAGCAGTACTTC.

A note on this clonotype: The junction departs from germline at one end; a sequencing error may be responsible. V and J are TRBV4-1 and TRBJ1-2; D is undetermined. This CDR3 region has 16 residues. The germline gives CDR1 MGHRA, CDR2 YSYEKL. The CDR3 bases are TGCGCCAGCAGCTACTCATTTAGGTCCACTAACTATGGCTGCACCTTC. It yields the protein CASSYSFRSTNYGCTF.